A selection of T cell receptor beta chains follows, all from one sample in a study of PD-L1 blockade in urothelial cancer. Sequencing used immunoSEQ multiplex PCR; TCRdb keeps in-frame clones, though not all of them. Of roughly 43,000 clones listed, around 81% are singletons. Material: PBMCs, obtained around atezolizumab (anti-PD-L1) treatment. The receptors were gathered from a man in his 60s with urothelial cancer. The CDR3 runs from the conserved cysteine through the conserved F or W. Fields, in order: J gene, clone size, V gene, D gene, CDR3 DNA, CDR3 protein. The D gene is left open where the match is weak. Expanded clones get a size class; other rows say once, few or many, or leave the size out.

TRBJ2-7	-	TRBV6-5	TRBD1	TGTGCCAGCAGCCGGGACAGGGCCTACGAGCAGTACTTC	CASSRDRAYEQYF
TRBJ2-5	-	TRBV7-2	-	TGTGCCAGCAGCTTATGGTCAGGGGCGGAGACCCAGTACTTC	CASSLWSGAETQYF
TRBJ1-1	once	TRBV7-8	-	TGTGCCAGCAGCTTCCGCAGGGTCGGTACTGAAGCTTTCTTT	CASSFRRVGTEAFF
TRBJ1-2	-	TRBV28	TRBD1	TGTGCCAGCCATACTACAGGGGGCGTTCGCCTATATGGCTACACCTTC	CASHTTGGVRLYGYTF
TRBJ2-7	-	TRBV28	TRBD1	TGTGCCAGCAGTTTTTGGACAGGGGGCTCCTACGAGCAGTACTTC	CASSFWTGGSYEQYF
TRBJ1-1	-	TRBV12-5	TRBD1	TGTGCTAGCTGGACAGGGAGAAACACTGAAGCTTTCTTT	CASWTGRNTEAFF
TRBJ1-2	-	TRBV18	-	TGTGCCAGCTCACCACCCGCAACCAGGGTGGGGTATGGCTACACCTTC	CASSPPATRVGYGYTF
TRBJ2-1	-	TRBV10-3	TRBD1	TGTGCCATCGGGACAGGGAACAATGAGCAGTTCTTC	CAIGTGNNEQFF
TRBJ1-1	-	TRBV18	-	TGTGCCAGCTCCCAGTGGCCGGCCGGGAACTCGAACACTGAAGCTTTCTTT	CASSQWPAGNSNTEAFF
TRBJ1-3	-	TRBV2	TRBD1	TGTGCCAGCAGGGGCCAGGGGGGCTCTGGAAACACCATATATTTT	CASRGQGGSGNTIYF
TRBJ1-4	-	TRBV5-4	TRBD1	TGTGCCAGCAGCCGTCAGGGGGCAACTAATGAAAAACTGTTTTTT	CASSRQGATNEKLFF
TRBJ2-1	-	TRBV15	-	TGTGCCACCAGCGGAGGGGGCCTCTCCTACAATGAGCAGTTCTTC	CATSGGGLSYNEQFF
TRBJ1-6	-	TRBV10-2	TRBD1	TGCGCCAGCAATCCAGGGGGTCCCTCACCCCTCCACTTT	CASNPGGPSPLHF
TRBJ1-2	-	TRBV5-1	-	TGCGCCAGCAGCTTCGACAGTAACTATGGCTACACCTTC	CASSFDSNYGYTF
TRBJ2-7	few	TRBV10-3	TRBD2	TGTGCCATCAGAGAACCGGCACTAGCGGGGGTAGGGGAGCAGTACTTC	CAIREPALAGVGEQYF
TRBJ2-3	once	TRBV6-1	TRBD2	TGTGCCAGCAGTGAAGCCCAGCGGGGGATAGATACGCAGTATTTT	CASSEAQRGIDTQYF
TRBJ2-1	-	TRBV29-1	-	TGCAGCGTTCAGCTCCCTGACTCACGCTCCTACAATGAGCAGTTCTTC	CSVQLPDSRSYNEQFF
TRBJ2-1	-	TRBV30	-	TGTGCCTCGTTGGGCGGGGCTAAAAAATTCTCCTACAATGAGCAGTTCTTC	CASLGGAKKFSYNEQFF
TRBJ2-1	-	TRBV5-4	TRBD1	TGTGCCAGCAGCTTAACAGGGGGCAATGAGCAGTTCTTC	CASSLTGGNEQFF
TRBJ2-6	-	TRBV27	TRBD1	TGTGCCAGCCGACCAGGGGGACAGGGGATTTCTGGGGCCAACGTCCTGACTTTC	CASRPGGQGISGANVLTF